This T cell receptor beta chain was sequenced in a study of T-cell memory formation after mild COVID-19. Germline loops: CDR1 MNHEY, CDR2 SVGAGI. Trimming removed 3 bases at V and 0 bases at J, with 15 bases between. The CDR3 is 17 residues long. TCRdb itself ran the 5' RACE reads through MiXCR, one entry per CDR3 protein. The repertoire has about half a million distinct CDR3 sequences, roughly 20% of them found once; the top ten carry approximately 13%. The J gene is TRBJ2-1, the V gene TRBV6-5, with a possible D match to TRBD1 (6 bases). This TCR came from an adult woman who had mild COVID-19 (a few samples of this study predate the infection). Cell type and time point are not known. Material: PBMCs or a T cell subset sorted from them (not recorded which). The CDR3 nucleotides read TGTGCCAGCAGTTATAATTGGGGGCAGGACTCCTACAATGAGCAGTTCTTC. It encodes CASSYNWGQDSYNEQFF.